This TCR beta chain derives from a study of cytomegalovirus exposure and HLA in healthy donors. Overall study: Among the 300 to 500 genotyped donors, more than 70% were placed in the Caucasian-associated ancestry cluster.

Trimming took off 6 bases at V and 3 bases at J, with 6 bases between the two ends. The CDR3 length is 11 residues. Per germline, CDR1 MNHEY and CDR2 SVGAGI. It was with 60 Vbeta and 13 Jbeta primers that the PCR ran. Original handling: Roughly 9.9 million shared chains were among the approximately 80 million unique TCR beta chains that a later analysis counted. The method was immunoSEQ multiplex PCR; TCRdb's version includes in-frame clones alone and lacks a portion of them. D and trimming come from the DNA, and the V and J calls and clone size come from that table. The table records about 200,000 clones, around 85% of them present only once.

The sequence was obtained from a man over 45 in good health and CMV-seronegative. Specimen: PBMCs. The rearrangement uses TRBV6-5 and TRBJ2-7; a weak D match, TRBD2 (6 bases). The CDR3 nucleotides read TGTGCCAGCAGGCGGGACTACGAGCAGTACTTC. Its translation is CASRRDYEQYF.